The rows below give T cell receptor beta chains drawn from one sample of a study of T cell responses to AZD1222 COVID-19 vaccine. This table comes from immunoSEQ multiplex PCR, and its TCRdb copy is limited to in-frame clones, with some not included. Among some 140,000 clones listed, roughly 90% were seen once. The sample was peripheral blood, taken on day 0 of AZD1222 vaccination. The receptor set was obtained from an adult in good health. Both conserved end residues are part of each CDR3. A D gene is named only where the DNA matches it firmly. Size is stated for part of the rows, as once, few or many counts, or as a class when the clone is expanded.

v_gene	abundance	d_gene	j_gene	CDR3aa	CDR3nt
TRBV6-5	NA	TRBD1	TRBJ1-2	CASTRQGTYGYTF	TGTGCCAGCACTCGACAGGGGACCTATGGCTACACCTTC
TRBV12-3/TRBV12-4	NA	NA	TRBJ1-1	CASSFQAGAEAFF	TGTGCCAGCAGTTTCCAGGCCGGCGCTGAAGCTTTCTTT
TRBV3-1/TRBV3-2	NA	TRBD1	TRBJ1-5	CASSQTQDRDQPQHF	TGTGCCAGCAGCCAAACTCAAGACAGGGATCAGCCCCAGCATTTT
TRBV12-3/TRBV12-4	NA	NA	TRBJ2-7	CASSKTGPYEQYF	TGTGCCAGCAGCAAAACAGGTCCCTACGAGCAGTACTTC
TRBV4-1	NA	NA	TRBJ2-6	CASSQVGWPLTRTGANVLTF	TGCGCCAGCAGCCAAGTTGGGTGGCCTTTGACCAGGACCGGGGCCAACGTCCTGACTTTC
TRBV7-2	NA	NA	TRBJ2-2	CASSLEAGELFF	TGTGCCAGCAGCCTGGAGGCCGGGGAGCTGTTTTTT
TRBV15	NA	NA	TRBJ1-5	CATSRAGGTPQPQHF	TGTGCCACCAGCAGAGCGGGGGGGACTCCGCAGCCCCAGCATTTT
TRBV10-2	NA	NA	TRBJ1-2	CASSTGLGYTF	TGCGCCAGCAGTACAGGGTTAGGCTACACCTTC
TRBV7-2	NA	NA	TRBJ1-1	CASSQQGTEAFF	TGTGCCAGCAGCCAACAGGGTACTGAAGCTTTCTTT
TRBV28	once	NA	TRBJ1-5	CASRGPLGQPQHF	TGTGCCAGCAGGGGGCCTCTGGGTCAGCCCCAGCATTTT
TRBV18	NA	TRBD1	TRBJ1-1	CASSDRQGVTEAFF	TGTGCCAGCTCGGATCGACAGGGTGTAACTGAAGCTTTCTTT
TRBV27	NA	NA	TRBJ1-5	CARWGKDSNQPQHF	TGTGCCAGGTGGGGTAAGGATAGCAATCAGCCCCAGCATTTT
TRBV10-1	NA	TRBD1	TRBJ2-7	CASSAQGANFKQYF	TGCGCCAGCAGCGCGCAGGGGGCGAATTTCAAGCAGTACTTC
TRBV7-2	NA	NA	TRBJ1-1	CASSLSEGVNTEAFF	TGTGCCAGCAGCTTATCGGAAGGGGTGAACACTGAAGCTTTCTTT
TRBV28	NA	NA	TRBJ1-1	CASSPDGNTEAFF	TGTGCCAGCAGCCCGGACGGAAACACTGAAGCTTTCTTT
TRBV15	NA	NA	TRBJ2-1	CATSNGGNEQFF	TGTGCCACCAGCAATGGAGGAAATGAGCAGTTCTTC
TRBV4-3	NA	TRBD2	TRBJ2-1	CASSLSGGTDNEQFF	TGCGCCAGCAGCCTAAGCGGGGGGACCGACAATGAGCAGTTCTTC
TRBV24-1	NA	NA	TRBJ2-2	CATRDTRTGELFF	TGTGCCACCAGGGACACCCGAACCGGGGAGCTGTTTTTT
TRBV16	NA	NA	TRBJ1-2	CASSQSATYGYTF	TGTGCCAGCAGCCAATCTGCAACCTATGGCTACACCTTC
TRBV2	many	NA	TRBJ2-7	CASTLWAGHEQYF	TGTGCCAGCACTCTGTGGGCAGGTCACGAGCAGTACTTC
TRBV9	NA	TRBD2	TRBJ2-5	CASSTSYGGWETQYF	TGTGCCAGCAGCACCAGTTACGGGGGGTGGGAGACCCAGTACTTC
TRBV7-2	NA	NA	TRBJ2-5	CASSRGLGIETQYF	TGTGCCAGCAGCCGGGGACTGGGAATAGAGACCCAGTACTTC
TRBV28	NA	NA	TRBJ1-4	CASSLRTRNEKLFF	TGTGCCAGCAGTTTGCGGACAAGGAATGAAAAACTGTTTTTT
TRBV24-1	NA	TRBD2	TRBJ2-3	CATSPAGVGTDTQYF	TGTGCCACCAGTCCAGCGGGAGTAGGGACAGATACGCAGTATTTT
TRBV19	NA	NA	TRBJ1-5	CASSRRDGLNQPQHF	TGTGCCAGTAGTCGCCGGGACGGACTCAATCAGCCCCAGCATTTT
TRBV14	once	NA	TRBJ1-6	CASSHYFGQNNSPLHF	TGTGCCAGCAGCCATTACTTCGGACAGAATAATTCACCCCTCCACTTT
TRBV4-3	NA	NA	TRBJ1-1	CASSLLAGDTEAFF	TGCGCCAGCAGTCTGCTAGCAGGGGACACTGAAGCTTTCTTT
TRBV10-2	once	NA	TRBJ1-2	CARKGGSDTLSYGYTF	TGCGCCCGAAAGGGGGGATCGGACACTCTTTCCTATGGCTACACCTTC
TRBV4-3	NA	NA	TRBJ1-1	CASSQGRQALNTEAFF	TGCGCCAGCAGCCAAGGAAGACAGGCTTTGAACACTGAAGCTTTCTTT
TRBV7-2	NA	NA	TRBJ1-4	CASSLGTAGEKLFF	TGTGCCAGCAGCCTAGGGACGGCGGGAGAAAAACTGTTTTTT
TRBV19	NA	NA	TRBJ1-2	CASRAGGYGYTF	TGTGCCAGTAGGGCAGGAGGCTATGGCTACACCTTC
TRBV12-1	NA	NA	TRBJ1-2	CASSFVAGPYGYTF	TGTGCCAGCAGCTTTGTTGCGGGGCCCTATGGCTACACCTTC
TRBV7-3	few	NA	TRBJ2-2	CASSFGQTGELFF	TGTGCCAGCAGCTTCGGGCAAACCGGGGAGCTGTTTTTT
TRBV9	NA	NA	TRBJ1-3	CASSVKVADGRRGNTIYF	TGTGCCAGCAGCGTAAAAGTTGCGGACGGTAGACGAGGAAACACCATATATTTT
TRBV5-1	NA	NA	TRBJ2-5	CASSLGANLGQETQYF	TGCGCCAGCAGCTTGGGTGCTAACCTTGGGCAAGAGACCCAGTACTTC
TRBV19	NA	TRBD1	TRBJ2-5	CASSKDRGGTQYF	TGTGCCAGTAGTAAGGACAGGGGGGGGACCCAGTACTTC
TRBV3-1/TRBV3-2	NA	NA	TRBJ2-5	CASSQGVSQPKETQYF	TGTGCCAGCAGCCAAGGTGTATCGCAGCCCAAGGAGACCCAGTACTTC
TRBV28	NA	NA	TRBJ1-5	CASSQGGYSNQPQHF	TGTGCCAGCAGTCAAGGGGGTTATAGCAATCAGCCCCAGCATTTT
TRBV19	NA	NA	TRBJ2-1	CASSISVGEQFF	TGTGCCAGTAGTATCTCGGTTGGTGAGCAGTTCTTC
TRBV6-6	NA	TRBD1	TRBJ2-7	CASSYTGGAPYEQYF	TGTGCCAGCAGTTATACAGGGGGCGCCCCCTACGAGCAGTACTTC
TRBV10-3	NA	TRBD1	TRBJ1-1	CAISSDRHTEAFF	TGTGCCATCAGTTCGGACAGGCACACTGAAGCTTTCTTT
TRBV18	NA	NA	TRBJ1-1	CASAAGTEAFF	TGTGCCAGCGCAGCGGGGACTGAAGCTTTCTTT
TRBV11-1	few	TRBD1	TRBJ2-1	CASSLVRTGVGNEQFF	TGTGCCAGCAGCTTAGTACGGACAGGGGTAGGTAATGAGCAGTTCTTC
TRBV6-5	NA	TRBD1	TRBJ1-1	CASEPTGGGNTEAFF	TGTGCCAGTGAACCGACAGGGGGAGGGAACACTGAAGCTTTCTTT
TRBV11-2	NA	NA	TRBJ1-3	CASSLGLGNTIYF	TGTGCCAGCAGCTTAGGGCTTGGAAACACCATATATTTT
TRBV4-1	NA	NA	TRBJ2-7	CASSQRVQGGRDEQYF	TGCGCCAGCAGCCAACGGGTACAGGGGGGGCGCGACGAGCAGTACTTC
TRBV9	NA	NA	TRBJ1-2	CASSVDGSLLSGYTF	TGTGCCAGCAGCGTAGACGGCAGCCTTCTCTCTGGCTACACCTTC
TRBV7-9	NA	NA	TRBJ1-1	CASSFSGNPEAFF	TGTGCCAGCAGCTTCTCAGGGAATCCTGAAGCTTTCTTT
TRBV11-2	NA	NA	TRBJ2-5	CASSARTGQTQYF	TGTGCCAGCAGCGCCCGGACGGGACAGACCCAGTACTTC
TRBV15	NA	NA	TRBJ1-2	CATSRDNVVVQGGYTF	TGTGCCACCAGCAGAGATAACGTCGTCGTTCAGGGGGGCTACACCTTC
TRBV11-3	NA	TRBD1	TRBJ1-2	CASSRGTGYGYTF	TGTGCCAGCTCTAGGGGGACAGGGTATGGCTACACCTTC
TRBV2	NA	NA	TRBJ2-7	CASKLAGSYEQYF	TGTGCCAGCAAATTGGCCGGCTCCTACGAGCAGTACTTC
TRBV11-2	NA	NA	TRBJ1-6	CASSLVPSSYNSPLHF	TGTGCCAGCAGCTTAGTTCCGAGCTCCTATAATTCACCCCTCCACTTT
TRBV11-2	few	TRBD2	TRBJ2-7	CASSSLAGLPSYEQYF	TGTGCCAGCAGCTCCCTGGCGGGACTACCTTCTTACGAGCAGTACTTC
TRBV10-3	NA	NA	TRBJ1-4	CAISQAGDGEKLFF	TGTGCCATCAGTCAGGCAGGGGACGGTGAAAAACTGTTTTTT
TRBV15	NA	NA	TRBJ2-1	CATSRADSYNEQFF	TGTGCCACCAGCAGAGCGGACTCCTACAATGAGCAGTTCTTC
TRBV28	NA	NA	TRBJ1-4	CASSYPGGPEKLFF	TGTGCCAGCAGTTATCCGGGGGGCCCCGAAAAACTGTTTTTT